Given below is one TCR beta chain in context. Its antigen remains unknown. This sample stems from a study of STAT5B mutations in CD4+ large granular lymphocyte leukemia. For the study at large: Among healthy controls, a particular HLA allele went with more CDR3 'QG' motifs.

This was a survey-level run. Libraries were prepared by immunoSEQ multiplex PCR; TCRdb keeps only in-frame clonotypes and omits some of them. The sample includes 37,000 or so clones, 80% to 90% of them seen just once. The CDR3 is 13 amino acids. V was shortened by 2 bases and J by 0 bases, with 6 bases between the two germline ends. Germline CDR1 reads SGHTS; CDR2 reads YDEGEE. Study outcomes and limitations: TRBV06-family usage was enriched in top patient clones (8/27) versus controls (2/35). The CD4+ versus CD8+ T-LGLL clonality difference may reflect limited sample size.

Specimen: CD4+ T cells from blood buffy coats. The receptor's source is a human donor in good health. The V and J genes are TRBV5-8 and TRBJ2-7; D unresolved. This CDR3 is CASSLLPSYEQYF. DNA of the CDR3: TGTGCCAGCAGCTTACTCCCCTCCTACGAGCAGTACTTC.